A selection of T cell receptor beta chains follows, all from one sample in a study of tumor and adjacent non-tumor tissue in lung cancer. In TCRdb, the multiplex PCR reads were re-called with MiXCR into one record per CDR3 protein. The sample lists fewer than 130,000 distinct CDR3 sequences; approximately 84% were seen once. Sequenced input: lung tumor tissue. The receptor set was obtained from an older man with non-small cell lung cancer. The CDR3 runs from the conserved cysteine through the conserved F or W. D genes are given only for firm matches. Some rows have no size entry. The others give once, few or many, or a class for an expanded clone.

>.|TRBJ1-2|TRBV6-6|.
TGTGCCAGCAGTTACGGGGGTGGGTTGGGCTACACCTTC
CASSYGGGLGYTF
>.|TRBJ2-7|TRBV6-6|.
TGTGCCAGCAGTTACTCGGTATTTTCGAACGAGCAGCACTTC
CASSYSVFSNEQHF
>.|TRBJ2-2|TRBV28|.
TGTGCCAGCAGCAGGGGGGAAGAGGGATCCGGGGAGCTGTTTTTT
CASSRGEEGSGELFF
>.|TRBJ2-2|TRBV5-1|many
TGCGCCAGCAGCTTGACATGGGGCAGCACCGGGGAGCTGTTTTTT
CASSLTWGSTGELFF
>TRBD2|TRBJ2-1|TRBV11-2|.
TGTGCCAGCAGCCTTAGCGGGACTATATACAATGAGCTGTCCTTC
CASSLSGTIYNELSF
>.|TRBJ2-7|TRBV13|.
TGTGCCAGCAGCTCAACTAGGAGGGACGAGCAGTATTTC
CASSSTRRDEQYF
>.|TRBJ2-4|TRBV12-3/TRBV12-4|many
TGTGCCAGCAGTTCAACCGACAGCTCATCAAACATTCAGTACTTC
CASSSTDSSSNIQYF
>TRBD2|TRBJ2-1|TRBV11-3|.
TGTGTCAGCAGCTTAGTGGGGGAGGGTCCGAGTGAGCAGTTCTTC
CVSSLVGEGPSEQFF
>.|TRBJ2-3|TRBV12-5|.
TGTGCTAGTGGTCACAGTGATGGTACGCATTATTTT
CASGHSDGTHYF
>TRBD2|TRBJ2-1|TRBV4-2|.
TGTGCCAGCAACAAAGATGGACTAGCGGGAGGCAATGAGCAGTTCTTC
CASNKDGLAGGNEQFF
>.|TRBJ2-1|TRBV12-3/TRBV12-4|.
TGTGCCAGCAGTTCCGGGGGTGGTGGGGGCCTCCAGAATGAGCAATTCTTC
CASSSGGGGGLQNEQFF
>.|TRBJ2-2|TRBV11-3|.
TGTGCCAGTAGCTTAGCTCCTCCCGGGGGGCTGTTTTTT
CASSLAPPGGLFF
>.|TRBJ2-3|TRBV14|.
TGTGCCATCAGCCCGACAACGGGAGTTTTCCCAGATACACAGTATTTT
CAISPTTGVFPDTQYF
>TRBD1|TRBJ2-2|TRBV4-1|.
TGCGCCAGCAGCCCGGGACAGTGTACCGGGGAGCTGTTTTTT
CASSPGQCTGELFF
>.|TRBJ2-1|TRBV6-2/TRBV6-3|.
TGTGCCTGCAGTTACTCGGTTCAGGAATACTCCTACAATGAACAGTTCTTC
CACSYSVQEYSYNEQFF
>.|TRBJ2-4|TRBV29-1|many
TGCAGCGTTACCCCTGGGGTGTCCAAAAACATTCAGTACTTC
CSVTPGVSKNIQYF
>TRBD1|TRBJ1-5|TRBV5-5|many
TGTGCCAGCAGCCGGACAGGGGGGAATCAGCCCCAGCATTTT
CASSRTGGNQPQHF
>TRBD2|TRBJ2-5|TRBV11-1|.
TGTGCCAGTAACTTAGCGCGGGGGGGATCCCTGTACTTC
CASNLARGGSLYF
>.|TRBJ2-3|TRBV10-3|.
TGTGCCTCATCAGTAGGGCGGAGCGTGACATATACGCAGTATTTT
CASSVGRSVTYTQYF
>.|TRBJ2-7|TRBV29-1|many
TGCAGCGTTGCTACAGAGCCCTACGAGCAGTACTTC
CSVATEPYEQYF
>TRBD2|TRBJ2-7|TRBV6-5|once
TGTGCCATCAGAAGGAGACTAGCAGGTTCTTACGAGCATTACTTC
CAIRRRLAGSYEHYF
>.|TRBJ1-2|TRBV6-1|.
TGTGTCAGCAGTGTTGACACTTATGGCTACGCCTTT
CVSSVDTYGYAF
>TRBD1|TRBJ1-2|TRBV6-5|.
TGTGCCAGCAGTTTCATGGGACAGGGTCTACTTGATGGCTACACATTC
CASSFMGQGLLDGYTF
>.|TRBJ2-1|TRBV7-9|.
TGTGCCAGTAGCCCTTCCGGGGACGGAAACGATGAGCAGTTCTTC
CASSPSGDGNDEQFF
>.|TRBJ2-7|TRBV11-3|once
TGTGCCAGCAGCTCCACCGGTATGACAGGAAGGGACGAGCAGTACTTC
CASSSTGMTGRDEQYF
>.|TRBJ1-2|TRBV6-5|.
TGCGTCAGCAGCTACTCTCCCCCCGCGGAAAGCTACACCTTC
CVSSYSPPAESYTF
>.|TRBJ2-1|TRBV5-4|.
TGTATCAGCAGCTTGCTCCTTGGGGCAGACTCCTACAGTGAGCAGTTCTTC
CISSLLLGADSYSEQFF
>.|TRBJ2-1|TRBV4-2|.
TGTGACAGCAGCCAAGTAGGGGACAACTCCTACAATGAACAGTTCTTC
CDSSQVGDNSYNEQFF
>.|TRBJ2-7|TRBV29-1|medium-sized
TGCAGCGCCGGGAGCTACGAGCAGTACTTC
CSAGSYEQYF
>.|TRBJ1-6|TRBV7-8|many
TGTGCCAGCAGCTTAGATTCTAGAGAATCACCCCTCCACTTT
CASSLDSRESPLHF
>.|TRBJ2-5|TRBV11-3|once
TGTGCCTGCAGCTTAGGGATTAGTCTGAACGAGTCCCAGTACTTC
CACSLGISLNESQYF
>.|TRBJ2-5|TRBV7-9|.
TGTGCCAGCAGCCTCCTTAACGGGGAGACCCAGTACTTC
CASSLLNGETQYF
>.|TRBJ2-7|TRBV10-3|.
TGTGCCATCAGTGAGGGAGTCCGAAGGTCCTACGAGCAGTATTTC
CAISEGVRRSYEQYF
>TRBD1|TRBJ1-6|TRBV6-1|.
TGTGCCAGCAGGGGGGACAGCCGCTATAATTTACTCCTCCACTTT
CASRGDSRYNLLLHF
>TRBD1|TRBJ2-5|TRBV6-5|.
TGTGCCAGTAATACCGCCGGGACAGGGTTCCCACAAGAGACCCAGTACTTC
CASNTAGTGFPQETQYF
>.|TRBJ2-7|TRBV29-1|.
TGCAGCGTTGAGAATCAGGGGATTCGATACGAATATTACTTC
CSVENQGIRYEYYF
>.|TRBJ2-7|TRBV13|.
TGTGCCAGCAGCTCAAGCACGGGGGGCGAGCAGCACTTC
CASSSSTGGEQHF
>.|TRBJ2-6|TRBV28|.
TGTGTCAGCAGTTCGGTGATCTCCGGGGCCAACGTCCTGACTTTC
CVSSSVISGANVLTF
>.|TRBJ2-5|TRBV11-3|.
TGTGCCGGCGCTTCCGGTCGGGGGCGGGAGACCCAGTGCTTC
CAGASGRGRETQCF
>TRBD2|TRBJ2-5|TRBV7-6|.
TGTGCCAGCAGCGTGACTAGCGGGGGGATGGAGACCCAGTACTTC
CASSVTSGGMETQYF
>TRBD2|TRBJ2-1|TRBV6-5|.
TGTGCCAACAGTTACCTTGGCGGTAACGGGAGGGCGGCGTTCTTC
CANSYLGGNGRAAFF
>.|TRBJ2-1|TRBV10-3|.
TGTGCCATCAGTCCCTACTCCTACAATGAGCAGTTCTTC
CAISPYSYNEQFF
>TRBD2|TRBJ2-7|TRBV5-6|.
TGTGCCAGCAACCCGACATTAGCGGGAGGCCCGGGTAACTACGAGCAGCACTTC
CASNPTLAGGPGNYEQHF
>TRBD1|TRBJ1-1|TRBV11-3|few
TGTGCCAGTAGCCTAAAGACAGGGTGGGTGAACACTGAAGCTTTCTTT
CASSLKTGWVNTEAFF
>TRBD1|TRBJ2-3|TRBV20-1|.
TGCAGTGTTGAGACCGGGACAGGGGCTTACACAGATATGCAGTACTTT
CSVETGTGAYTDMQYF